This is a list of T cell receptor beta chains from one sample in a study of blood T cell repertoires in COVID-19. TCRdb's copy holds only in-frame clones and misses some; the assay was immunoSEQ multiplex PCR. The sample records roughly 150,000 clones, under 90% being singletons. Sample: peripheral blood. These receptor sequences come from a man in his 60s with acute or convalescent COVID-19. Both conserved end residues are part of each CDR3. A D gene is named only where the DNA matches it firmly. Size is omitted from some rows. Given values are once, few, many or a class for expanded clones.

j_call	v_call	clone_size	d_call	cdr3_nt	cdr3_aa
TRBJ2-7	TRBV7-2	NA	TRBD1	TGTGCCAGCACCCCTGAGGCAGGGGGCGCGTACGAGCAGTACTTC	CASTPEAGGAYEQYF
TRBJ2-7	TRBV21-1	NA	NA	TGTGCCAACTCCCCCAGCCAACGACAGGGCCCTCCCAAGATATACGAGCAGTACTTC	CANSPSQRQGPPKIYEQYF
TRBJ2-5	TRBV5-1	NA	TRBD2	TGCGCCAGCAGCGCGGGACTAGCGGGATCAGAGACCCAGTACTTC	CASSAGLAGSETQYF
TRBJ2-7	TRBV30	NA	TRBD2	TGTGCCTGGAGTGGTCCAGGGAGACTAGCGATGGATTGGTCCTACTACGAGCAGTACTTC	CAWSGPGRLAMDWSYYEQYF
TRBJ2-3	TRBV6-2/TRBV6-3	NA	TRBD2	TGTGCCAGCAGTTCTGGGACTAGCGGGCCAGATACGCAGTATTTT	CASSSGTSGPDTQYF
TRBJ2-7	TRBV4-2	NA	TRBD1	TGTGCCAGCGCCTCTGAATTGGGACAGCAGTACGAGCAGTACTTC	CASASELGQQYEQYF
TRBJ1-2	TRBV9	NA	NA	TGTGCCAGCAGCCGCCTGGGAGGCAGTCGTGGCTACACCTTC	CASSRLGGSRGYTF
TRBJ2-7	TRBV6-5	few	NA	TGTGCCAGCAGCGAGCCTGGGAGGAGCTCCTACGAGCAGTACTTC	CASSEPGRSSYEQYF
TRBJ1-6	TRBV19	NA	NA	TGTGCCAGTAGTGGTCGACAAGCCTCACCCCTCCACTTT	CASSGRQASPLHF
TRBJ1-3	TRBV5-4	NA	NA	TGTGCCAGCAGCTTGGCCGGGAGAAGGACCGGAAACACCATATATTTT	CASSLAGRRTGNTIYF
TRBJ1-2	TRBV7-2	NA	TRBD1	TGTGCCAGCAGCTTATGGGACAGGGGGTCTGGCTACACCTTC	CASSLWDRGSGYTF
TRBJ1-1	TRBV29-1	NA	NA	TGCAGCGCTGCTCAGAATGAAGCTTTCTTT	CSAAQNEAFF
TRBJ2-3	TRBV14	NA	NA	TGTGCCAGCAGCCAAGAGATCGGAGATACGCAGTATTTT	CASSQEIGDTQYF
TRBJ2-1	TRBV3-1/TRBV3-2	NA	TRBD1	TGTGCCAGCAGCCCGGACAGGATCTACAATGAGCAGTTCTTC	CASSPDRIYNEQFF
TRBJ2-7	TRBV7-2	NA	TRBD1	TGTGCCAGCAGCCCGACAGGGGGCTACGAGCAGTACTTC	CASSPTGGYEQYF
TRBJ2-3	TRBV7-3	once	NA	TGTGCCAGCAGCCCGGACTTGAATACGCAGTATTTT	CASSPDLNTQYF
TRBJ2-2	TRBV5-1	NA	TRBD1	TGCGCCAGCAGCTTGGGACAGGGTTCCGCCGGGGAGCTGTTTTTT	CASSLGQGSAGELFF
TRBJ2-5	TRBV7-8	NA	NA	TGTGCCAGCAGCTTAATCAGGGGCCCGGAGACCCAGTACTTC	CASSLIRGPETQYF
TRBJ2-1	TRBV4-1	NA	TRBD2	TGCGCCAGCAGCCGCCTGGGGCGGGAGACCAATGAGCAGTTCTTC	CASSRLGRETNEQFF
TRBJ2-3	TRBV5-6	NA	TRBD2	TGTGCCAGCAGCTTGGTTCGGGGGGGCAGGACAGATACGCAGTATTTT	CASSLVRGGRTDTQYF
TRBJ1-2	TRBV5-8	NA	TRBD1	TGTGCCAGCATTCTGACAGGGGTACACTATGGCTACACCTTC	CASILTGVHYGYTF
TRBJ1-6	TRBV11-2	once	TRBD1	TGTGCCAGCAGCTTAGTTGGGACAGGGGGTAATTCACCCCTCCACTTT	CASSLVGTGGNSPLHF
TRBJ2-7	TRBV5-1	NA	NA	TGCGCCAGCAGCTTGGGACTGAACTCCTACGAGCAGTACTTC	CASSLGLNSYEQYF
TRBJ2-1	TRBV18	few	TRBD1	TGTGCCAGCTCACTTGGGACAGGGAGGTTGTATGAGCAGTTCTTC	CASSLGTGRLYEQFF
TRBJ1-2	TRBV30	few	TRBD1	TGTGCCTGGAGTGAGTTGACAGGGGGGGACTATGGCTACACCTTC	CAWSELTGGDYGYTF
TRBJ1-2	TRBV19	NA	NA	TGTGCCAGTAGTATAGGCGAGGCCAACTATGGCTACACCTTC	CASSIGEANYGYTF
TRBJ2-7	TRBV2	NA	TRBD1	TGTGCCAGCAGTGTAACACAGGGGGAGGTCGAGCAGTACTTC	CASSVTQGEVEQYF
TRBJ2-5	TRBV4-3	NA	TRBD2	TGCGCCAGCAGCCAGGGTCTGGGGGGAAAAAGTAGCGGGAGGGGAGAGACCCAGTACTTC	CASSQGLGGKSSGRGETQYF
TRBJ2-7	TRBV6-2/TRBV6-3	once	TRBD2	TGTGCCAGCAGTTACTGGGCTAGCGGTCCCTACGAGCAGTACTTC	CASSYWASGPYEQYF
TRBJ1-5	TRBV2	NA	NA	TGTGCCAGCAGTGATGTAGGAGGCAATCAGCCCCAGCATTTT	CASSDVGGNQPQHF
TRBJ2-7	TRBV5-5	NA	NA	TGTGCCAGCGGCCTTCAACCGACAGTGTCCTACGAGCAGTACTTC	CASGLQPTVSYEQYF
TRBJ1-2	TRBV7-9	NA	NA	TGTGCCAGCAGCTTAGCGGCGGAAGGCTACACCTTC	CASSLAAEGYTF
TRBJ2-7	TRBV5-1	NA	TRBD1	TGCGCCAGCAGCGCAACCCCGGGACAGGGGTTGGGGGAGCAGTACTTC	CASSATPGQGLGEQYF